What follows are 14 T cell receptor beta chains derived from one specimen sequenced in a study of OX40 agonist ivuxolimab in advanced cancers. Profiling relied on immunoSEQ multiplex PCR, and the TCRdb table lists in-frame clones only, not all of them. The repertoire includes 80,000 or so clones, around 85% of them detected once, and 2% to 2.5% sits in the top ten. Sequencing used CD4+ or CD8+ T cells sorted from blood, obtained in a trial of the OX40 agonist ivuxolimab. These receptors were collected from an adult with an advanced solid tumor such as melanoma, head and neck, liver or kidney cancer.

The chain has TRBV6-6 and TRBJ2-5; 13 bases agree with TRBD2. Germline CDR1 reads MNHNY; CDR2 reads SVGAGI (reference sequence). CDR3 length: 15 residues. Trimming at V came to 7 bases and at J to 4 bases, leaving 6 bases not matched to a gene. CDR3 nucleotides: TGTGCCAGCAAGGGACTAGCGGGAATTGGAGAGACCCAGTACTTC. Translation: CASKGLAGIGETQYF.

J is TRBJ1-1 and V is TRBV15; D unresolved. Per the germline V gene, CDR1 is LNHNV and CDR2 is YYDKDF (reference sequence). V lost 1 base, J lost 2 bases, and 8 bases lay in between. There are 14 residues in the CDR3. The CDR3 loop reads CATSRGSGNTEAFF. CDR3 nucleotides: TGTGCCACCAGCAGAGGGAGTGGTAACACTGAAGCTTTCTTT.

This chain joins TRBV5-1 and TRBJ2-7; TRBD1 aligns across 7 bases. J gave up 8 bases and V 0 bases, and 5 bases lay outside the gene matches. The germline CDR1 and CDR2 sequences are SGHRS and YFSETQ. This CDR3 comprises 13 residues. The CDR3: CASSLDGRGKQYF. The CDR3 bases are TGCGCCAGCAGCTTGGATGGCAGGGGGAAGCAGTACTTC.

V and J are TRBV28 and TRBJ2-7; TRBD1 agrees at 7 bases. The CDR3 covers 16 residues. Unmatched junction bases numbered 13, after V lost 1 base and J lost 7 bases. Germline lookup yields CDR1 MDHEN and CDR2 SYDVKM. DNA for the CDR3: TGTGCCAGCAGTTTATTGTCGGGACAGACGACTATGGAGCAGTACTTC. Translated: CASSLLSGQTTMEQYF.

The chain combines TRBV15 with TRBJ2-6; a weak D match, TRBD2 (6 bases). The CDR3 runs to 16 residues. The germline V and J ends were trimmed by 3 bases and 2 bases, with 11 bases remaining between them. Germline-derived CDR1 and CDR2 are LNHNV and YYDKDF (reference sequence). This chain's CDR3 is CATSRGGLTGANVLTF. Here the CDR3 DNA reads TGTGCCACCAGCAGGGGGGGACTTACTGGGGCCAACGTCCTGACTTTC.

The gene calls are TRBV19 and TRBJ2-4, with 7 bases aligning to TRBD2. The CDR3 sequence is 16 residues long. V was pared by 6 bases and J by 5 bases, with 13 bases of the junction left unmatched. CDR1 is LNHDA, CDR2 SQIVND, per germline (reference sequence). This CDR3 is CASSPIITGLQNIQYF. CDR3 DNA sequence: TGTGCCAGTAGCCCTATTATTACGGGACTACAAAACATTCAGTACTTC.

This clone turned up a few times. The DNA of the CDR3 is TGTGCCAGCAGAGTGGACAGGGGAACTTATGGCTACACCTTC. Its protein product is CASRVDRGTYGYTF. The chain combines TRBV2 with TRBJ1-2; TRBD1 matches at 9 bases. Per the germline V gene, CDR1 is SNHLY and CDR2 is FYNNEI. The V gene end was trimmed by 6 bases and the J gene end by 5 bases; junction bases not matched to a gene: 7. CDR3 length: 14 residues.

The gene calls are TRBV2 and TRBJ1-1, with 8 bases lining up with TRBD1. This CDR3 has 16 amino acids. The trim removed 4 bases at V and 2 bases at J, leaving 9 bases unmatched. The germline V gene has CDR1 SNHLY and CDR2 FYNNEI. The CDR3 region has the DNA TGTGCCAGCAGTGGCCGGAGACAGGGGAGAAACACTGAAGCTTTCTTT. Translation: CASSGRRQGRNTEAFF.

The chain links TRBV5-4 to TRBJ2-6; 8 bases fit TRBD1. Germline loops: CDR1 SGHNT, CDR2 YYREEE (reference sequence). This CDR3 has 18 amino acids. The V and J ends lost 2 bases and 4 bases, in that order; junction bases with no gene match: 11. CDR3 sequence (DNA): TGTGCCAGCAGCTTTAGGACAGGGACTTTGTGGGGGGCCAACGTCCTGACTTTC. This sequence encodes CASSFRTGTLWGANVLTF.

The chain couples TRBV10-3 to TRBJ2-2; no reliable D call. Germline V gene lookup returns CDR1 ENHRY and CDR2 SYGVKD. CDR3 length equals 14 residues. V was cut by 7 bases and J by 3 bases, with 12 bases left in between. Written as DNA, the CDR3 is TGTGCCATCACCTTTGACGGATACACCGGGGAGCTGTTTTTT. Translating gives CAITFDGYTGELFF.

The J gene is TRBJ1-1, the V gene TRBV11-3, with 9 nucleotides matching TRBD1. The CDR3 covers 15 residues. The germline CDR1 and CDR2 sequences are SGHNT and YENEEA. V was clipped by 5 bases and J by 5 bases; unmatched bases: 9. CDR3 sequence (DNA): TGTGCCAGCAGCCCGGGACAGGGTTTGGGGACTGAAGCTTTCTTT. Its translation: CASSPGQGLGTEAFF.

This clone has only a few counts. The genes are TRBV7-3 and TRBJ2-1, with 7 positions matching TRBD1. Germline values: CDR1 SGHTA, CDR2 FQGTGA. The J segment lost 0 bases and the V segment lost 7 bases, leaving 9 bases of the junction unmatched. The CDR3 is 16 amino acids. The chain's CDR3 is CASNRDSFSSYNEQFF. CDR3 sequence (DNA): TGTGCCAGCAACAGGGACAGCTTTAGCTCCTACAATGAGCAGTTCTTC.

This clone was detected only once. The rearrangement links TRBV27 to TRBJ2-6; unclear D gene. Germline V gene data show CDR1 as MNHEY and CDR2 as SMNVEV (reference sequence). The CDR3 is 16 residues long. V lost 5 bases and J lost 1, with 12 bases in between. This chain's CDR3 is CASSLLKASGANVLTF. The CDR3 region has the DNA TGTGCCAGCAGTCTTTTAAAGGCGTCTGGGGCCAACGTCCTGACTTTC. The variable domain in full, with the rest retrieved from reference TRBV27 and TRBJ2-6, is EAQVTQNPRYLITVTGKKLTVTCSQNMNHEYMSWYRQDPGLGLRQIYYSMNVEVTDKGDVPEGYKVSRKEKRNFPLILESPSPNQTSLYFCASSLLKASGANVLTFGAGSRLTVL.

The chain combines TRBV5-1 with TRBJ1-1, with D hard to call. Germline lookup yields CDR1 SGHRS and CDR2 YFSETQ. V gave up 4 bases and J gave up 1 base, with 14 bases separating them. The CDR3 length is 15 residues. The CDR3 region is CASSPLNYPNTEAFF. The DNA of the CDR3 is TGCGCCAGCAGCCCCCTGAATTATCCGAACACTGAAGCTTTCTTT.